These 7 T cell receptor beta chains originate from one sample sequenced in a study of T cells after yellow fever vaccination. TCRdb reanalysed the 5' RACE reads using MiXCR and keeps one entry per CDR3 protein. The sample contains around 350,000 distinct CDR3 sequences, approximately 5.7% of which appear only once. This sample comprised PBMCs, obtained 5 days after the yellow fever booster vaccination. All receptors derive from a man between 25 and 39 years old who received the YFV17D yellow fever vaccine.

A remark on this clonotype: The junction departs from germline at one end; a sequencing error may be responsible. The chain has TRBV7-2 and TRBJ2-1; D is uncertain. The germline CDR1 and CDR2 sequences are SGHTA and FQGNSA. CDR3 length equals 13 residues. The CDR3 nucleotides are TGTGCCAGCAGCTTAAACAGTTACAATGAGCTGTTCTTC. Translated: CASSLNSYNELFF.

The sample holds a few counts of this clonotype. The gene calls are TRBV20-1 and TRBJ2-3; D is perhaps TRBD2 (6 bases). The CDR3 has 15 amino acids. V was shortened by 4 bases and J by 0 bases, with 14 bases between the two germline ends. Germline V gives CDR1 DFQATT, CDR2 SNEGSKA (reference sequence). The CDR3 nucleotides read TGCAGTGCTACGGGACTTGAATTTAGCACAGATACGCAGTATTTT. Encoded protein: CSATGLEFSTDTQYF.

This clonotype was seen a handful of times. The V and J genes are TRBV29-1 and TRBJ2-5, with a possible D match to TRBD1 (5 bases). The ends were cut back, 4 bases at V and 5 bases at J, with 11 bases in the middle. Germline CDR1 SQVTM, CDR2 ANQGSEA. This CDR3 region has 12 residues. Here the CDR3 DNA reads TGCAGCGTTGCGCCAGGGATGGAGACCCAGTACTTC. Its translation is CSVAPGMETQYF. Complete variable domain (other parts from reference TRBV29-1 and TRBJ2-5): SAVISQKPSRDICQRGTSLTIQCQVDSQVTMMFWYRQQPGQSLTLIATANQGSEATYESGFVIDKFPISRPNLTFSTLTVSNMSPEDSSIYLCSVAPGMETQYFGPGTRLLVL.

Remarks on this clonotype: This may stem from a read error, because a much larger clone lies one nucleotide away. The conserved final phenylalanine or tryptophan is absent from the CDR3, which likely points to a read error. The J gene is TRBJ2-3, the V gene TRBV20-1, with D perhaps being TRBD1 or TRBD2 (5 bases each). Looked up from germline, CDR1 is DFQATT and CDR2 is SNEGSKA (reference sequence). The CDR3 sequence is 11 residues long. V lost 0 bases, J lost 12 bases, and 10 bases lay in between. This CDR3 is CSARDGDRQYL. Here the CDR3 DNA reads TGCAGTGCTAGAGATGGGGACCGCCAGTATCTT.

The rearrangement links TRBV11-2 to TRBJ2-2; weak D call: TRBD1 (6 bases). V was pared by 5 bases and J by 5 bases, with 18 bases between. The V gene's germline CDR1 is SGHAT and CDR2 FQNNGV. The CDR3 totals 16 residues. CDR3 nucleotide sequence: TGTGCCAGCAGCACGGAGGACAGTCCTAGGACCGGGGAGCTGTTTTTT. It is translated as CASSTEDSPRTGELFF. Drawing the rest from reference TRBV11-2 and TRBJ2-2, the complete variable domain is EAGVAQSPRYKIIEKRQSVAFWCNPISGHATLYWYQQILGQGPKLLIQFQNNGVVDDSQLPKDRFSAERLKGVDSTLKIQPAKLEDSAVYLCASSTEDSPRTGELFFGEGSRLTVL.

This clonotype came up a few times. This chain connects TRBV20-1 to TRBJ2-5; D remains unclear. The CDR3 extends over 11 amino acids. Trimming cost V 3 bases and J 2 bases, with 4 bases left between them. From germline, CDR1 is DFQATT and CDR2 SNEGSKA (reference sequence). CDR3 in DNA: TGCAGTGCTAGCGATCAAGAGACCCAGTACTTC. It encodes CSASDQETQYF.

This clonotype was seen repeatedly, ten times or more. The chain links TRBV6-2 or TRBV6-3 to TRBJ2-7, with no clear D. Between the trimmed V and J ends, which lost 5 bases and 3 bases, there was a span of 5 bases. Germline CDR1 MNHEY, CDR2 SVGEGT. This CDR3 spans 11 amino acids. The CDR3 here is CASSNNYEQYF. CDR3 in DNA: TGTGCCAGCAGTAACAACTACGAGCAGTACTTC.